The 21 T cell receptor beta chains presented below share a single source sample, sequenced in a study of control samples from healthy donors and cancer patients. TCRdb's table, derived via immunoSEQ multiplex PCR, lists solely in-frame clones and lacks some. The sample consists of about 160,000 clones, roughly 94% of them appearing once. Material for sequencing was blood. Every receptor here comes from a woman in her thirties or forties in good health.

The V call is TRBV7-8, the J call TRBJ2-1, with 8 bases fitting TRBD2. Germline V gives CDR1 SGHVS, CDR2 FQNEAQ. Trimming took 4 bases from V and 3 from J; bases not matched to a gene: 8. The CDR3 is made up of 16 amino acids. The CDR3 DNA sequence: TGTGCCAGCAGCTACCCTAGACTAGCGCGCTACAATGAGCAGTTCTTC. This sequence encodes CASSYPRLARYNEQFF.

This clone was observed once. The J gene is TRBJ1-1, the V gene TRBV28; the D gene is possibly TRBD1 (6 bases). Trimming shortened V by 7 bases and J by 6 bases, and 24 bases separated the two germline ends. CDR3 size: 16 residues. Germline V gives CDR1 MDHEN, CDR2 SYDVKM. The DNA of the CDR3 is TGTGCCAGCATGGCCCCCCACGTGAGGGGGAGGCCTGAAGCTTTCTTT. Its protein is CASMAPHVRGRPEAFF.

The gene calls are TRBV7-9 and TRBJ1-1; D remains ambiguous. V dropped 5 bases and J dropped 1 base, with 8 bases sitting between them. Per germline, CDR1 SEHNR and CDR2 FQNEAQ (reference sequence). The CDR3 has 13 residues. This CDR3 is CASSLDPNTEAFF. Here the CDR3 DNA reads TGTGCCAGCAGCCTAGACCCGAACACTGAAGCTTTCTTT. Supplemented by reference TRBV7-9 and TRBJ1-1, the full variable domain reads DTGVSQNPRHKITKRGQNVTFRCDPISEHNRLYWYRQTLGQGPEFLTYFQNEAQLEKSRLLSDRFSAERPKGSFSTLEIQRTEQGDSAMYLCASSLDPNTEAFFGQGTRLTVV.

This chain joins TRBV18 and TRBJ1-3, with D possibly TRBD1 on 5 matching bases. Trimming took off 2 bases at V and 2 bases at J, with 7 bases between the two ends. CDR1 is KGHSH, CDR2 LQKENI, per germline. This CDR3 is 14 amino acids long. As DNA, the CDR3 is TGTGCCAGCTCACCAATACAGGCTGGAAACACCATATATTTT. The encoded protein is CASSPIQAGNTIYF.

The chain uses TRBV30 and TRBJ2-1; TRBD1 agrees at 9 bases. The CDR3 runs 14 residues. Trimming at V came to 2 bases and at J to 7 bases, leaving 6 bases not matched to a gene. Per the germline V gene, CDR1 is GTSNPN and CDR2 is SVGIG (reference sequence). The CDR3 DNA reads TGTGCCTGGAGTTCAGAAGACAGGGGGAATGAGCAGTTCTTC. Its protein product is CAWSSEDRGNEQFF.

The rearrangement uses TRBV25-1 and TRBJ1-1; no definite D call. Germline-derived CDR1 and CDR2 are MGHDK and SYGVNS. The CDR3 loop spans 14 amino acids. V lost 3 bases, J lost 1 base, and 9 bases lay in between. In DNA form, the CDR3 reads TGTGCCAGCAGTGATCGGACCCGGAACACTGAAGCTTTCTTT. It specifies CASSDRTRNTEAFF. The whole variable domain, remainder taken from reference TRBV25-1 and TRBJ1-1, is EADIYQTPRYLVIGTGKKITLECSQTMGHDKMYWYQQDPGMELHLIHYSYGVNSTEKGDLSSESTVSRIRTEHFPLTLESARPSHTSQYLCASSDRTRNTEAFFGQGTRLTVV.

This clone was seen only once. The genes are TRBV6-2 or TRBV6-3 and TRBJ2-1, with 7 bases lining up with TRBD2. There are 16 residues in the CDR3. Trimming cost V 5 bases and J 4 bases; bases outside gene matches: 11. Germline V gene sequence: CDR1 MNHEY, CDR2 SVGEGT. CDR3 residues: CASSHIAGESYNEQFF. The CDR3 coding sequence is TGTGCCAGCAGTCATATTGCGGGGGAGTCTTACAATGAGCAGTTCTTC.

The rearrangement joins TRBV27 to TRBJ2-5; unclear D gene. Per the germline V gene, CDR1 is MNHEY and CDR2 is SMNVEV (reference sequence). This CDR3 has 13 residues. V shed 4 bases and J shed 3 bases, with 9 bases lying between them. CDR3 loop: CASSSGIKETQYF. CDR3 coding DNA: TGTGCCAGCAGTTCCGGAATCAAAGAGACCCAGTACTTC.

This CDR3 is CASPRGTSTDTQYF. The DNA for the CDR3 is TGTGCCAGCCCGCGGGGCACTAGCACAGATACGCAGTATTTT. V usage is TRBV2 and J usage is TRBJ2-3; TRBD2 is a possible D gene (6 bases). This CDR3 spans 14 amino acids. Germline CDR1 and CDR2: SNHLY and FYNNEI. The germline V and J ends were trimmed by 8 bases and 0 bases, with 12 bases remaining between them. Complete variable domain (other parts from reference TRBV2 and TRBJ2-3): EPEVTQTPSHQVTQMGQEVILRCVPISNHLYFYWYRQILGQKVEFLVSFYNNEISEKSEIFDDQFSVERPDGSNFTLKIRSTKLEDSAMYFCASPRGTSTDTQYFGPGTRLTVL.

This chain links TRBV13 with TRBJ2-7, with D tentatively TRBD1 (6 bases). V lost 3 bases, J lost 7 bases, and 22 bases lay in between. This CDR3 comprises 16 residues. CDR1 is PRHDT, CDR2 FYEKMQ, per germline (reference sequence). The CDR3 loop reads CASSFQGQPGRREQYF. CDR3 DNA: TGTGCCAGCAGCTTCCAGGGGCAGCCGGGTCGGCGTGAGCAGTACTTC. Using reference TRBV13 and TRBJ2-7 for the parts outside the CDR3, the full variable domain is AAGVIQSPRHLIKEKRETATLKCYPIPRHDTVYWYQQGPGQDPQFLISFYEKMQSDKGSIPDRFSAQQFSDYHSELNMSSLELGDSALYFCASSFQGQPGRREQYFGPGTRLTVT.

This chain joins TRBV9 and TRBJ2-3; 9 bases line up with TRBD2. This CDR3 region has 17 residues. Trimming removed 4 bases from V and 4 bases from J; junction bases left unmatched: 13. Germline V lookup: CDR1 SGDLS, CDR2 YYNGEE. The CDR3 region is CASSHNLGLAMADTQYF. CDR3 DNA: TGTGCCAGCAGCCACAACCTCGGACTAGCGATGGCAGATACGCAGTATTTT.

This clone was seen once. The rearrangement joins TRBV3-1 (or the pseudogene TRBV3-2) to TRBJ2-1; 7 bases map to TRBD1. The CDR3 is made up of 14 amino acids. The V gene's germline CDR1 is LGHDT and CDR2 YNNKEL (reference sequence). V shed 6 bases and J 8 bases; nucleotides not matched to a gene: 10. CDR3 in amino acids: CASRDSQGVYEQFF. CDR3 bases: TGTGCCAGCAGAGACTCCCAGGGGGTATATGAGCAGTTCTTC.

J is TRBJ2-5 and V is TRBV4-2; 9 bases match TRBD2. Trimming at V came to 0 bases and at J to 1 base, leaving 9 bases not matched to a gene. From germline, CDR1 is LGHNA and CDR2 YNFKEQ. The length of the CDR3 is 18 residues. CDR3 protein: CASSQDLGRGGFQETQYF. The DNA for the CDR3 is TGTGCCAGCAGCCAAGATCTCGGGCGGGGGGGGTTCCAAGAGACCCAGTACTTC.

The chain has TRBV5-6 and TRBJ2-3; D gene ambiguous. The CDR3 sequence is 13 residues long. The V gene lost 1 base and the J gene lost 0 bases, with 3 bases spanning the gap. The V gene's germline CDR1 is SGHDT and CDR2 YYEEEE. The chain's CDR3 is CASSLQSTDTQYF. CDR3 coding DNA: TGTGCCAGCAGCTTGCAGAGCACAGATACGCAGTATTTT.

This chain connects TRBV7-9 to TRBJ2-7; 7 positions match TRBD1. With V trimmed by 4 bases and J by 3 bases, 15 bases remained unmatched. CDR1 is SEHNR, CDR2 FQNEAQ, per germline (reference sequence). This CDR3 region has 17 residues. CDR3 DNA: TGTGCCAGCAGCTCACACCCCCGACAGGGAATAAACTACGAGCAGTACTTC. It is translated as CASSSHPRQGINYEQYF.

The rearrangement uses TRBV15 and TRBJ2-7; no firm D call. The ends were cut back, 0 bases at V and 4 bases at J, with 7 bases in the middle. Per the germline V gene, CDR1 is LNHNV and CDR2 is YYDKDF (reference sequence). The CDR3 consists of 13 residues. The CDR3 reads CATSRDRVYEQYF. The CDR3 DNA sequence: TGTGCCACCAGCAGAGATAGGGTGTACGAGCAGTACTTC. The full variable domain, its missing parts supplied by reference TRBV15 and TRBJ2-7, is DAMVIQNPRYQVTQFGKPVTLSCSQTLNHNVMYWYQQKSSQAPKLLFHYYDKDFNNEADTPDNFQSRRPNTSFCFLDIRSPGLGDTAMYLCATSRDRVYEQYFGPGTRLTVT.

V and J are TRBV10-2 and TRBJ2-5; TRBD2 agrees at 8 bases. Germline CDR1 is WSHSY and CDR2 is SAAADI. V lost 4 bases and J lost 0; bases outside the gene matches: 4. CDR3 length equals 15 residues. Here the CDR3 DNA reads TGCGCCAGCAGTGTAGCGGGAACAAACCAAGAGACCCAGTACTTC. Protein: CASSVAGTNQETQYF.

The chain is built from TRBV5-1 and TRBJ1-3, with D perhaps matching TRBD1 (6 bases). V lost 3 bases and J 0 bases, leaving 13 bases between the germline ends. The germline gives CDR1 SGHRS, CDR2 YFSETQ. The CDR3 is 16 amino acids. This CDR3 is CASSWGAAGSGNTIYF. For the CDR3, the DNA is TGCGCCAGCAGCTGGGGGGCAGCCGGCTCTGGAAACACCATATATTTT.

The rearrangement links TRBV2 to TRBJ1-5; 7 nucleotides align to TRBD1. This CDR3 contains 14 residues. Germline CDR1 is SNHLY and CDR2 is FYNNEI. V shed 6 bases, J shed 6 bases, and the junction held 8 bases outside the gene matches. CDR3 sequence reads: CASSSRGTSQPQHF. The CDR3, as DNA: TGTGCCAGCAGCTCCAGGGGGACCAGTCAGCCCCAGCATTTT.

The genes are TRBV7-9 and TRBJ1-2; 9 nucleotides line up with TRBD1. This CDR3 is 15 amino acids long. J gave up 3 bases and V 4 bases, and 6 bases lay outside the gene matches. CDR1 is SEHNR and CDR2 is FQNEAQ in the germline V gene (reference sequence). The CDR3 nucleotides are TGTGCCAGCAGCTCCGGGACAGGGAGATACTATGGCTACACCTTC. Protein sequence: CASSSGTGRYYGYTF.

V and J are TRBV6-5 and TRBJ2-5; D uncertain. Germline V gene lookup returns CDR1 MNHEY and CDR2 SVGAGI. The CDR3 loop spans 14 amino acids. V gave up 7 bases and J gave up 0 bases, with 12 bases separating them. CDR3 coding DNA: TGTGCCAGCAAACGCCCTCGGTACCAAGAGACCCAGTACTTC. Translation gives CASKRPRYQETQYF.